The 8 T cell receptor beta chains presented below share a single source sample, sequenced in a study of OX40 agonist ivuxolimab in advanced cancers. The data were produced by immunoSEQ multiplex PCR, yet TCRdb's version contains in-frame clones alone and is incomplete. The sample contains 77,000 or so clones, roughly 90% of which appear only once. The sample here was CD4+ or CD8+ T cells sorted from blood, taken in a trial of the OX40 agonist ivuxolimab. These TCRs come from an adult with an advanced solid tumor such as melanoma, head and neck, liver or kidney cancer.

V and J are TRBV27 and TRBJ2-1, with a weak D call TRBD1 (6 bases). V was clipped by 5 bases and J by 9 bases, with 14 bases between them. The CDR3 consists of 13 residues. Looked up from germline, CDR1 is MNHEY and CDR2 is SMNVEV (reference sequence). The CDR3 sequence: CASSRTGFGEQFF. As DNA, the CDR3 is TGTGCCAGCAGTCGTACAGGGTTCGGTGAGCAGTTCTTC.

This clone has just one count. The chain recombines TRBV4-2 with TRBJ2-7; 12 bases fit TRBD1. The CDR3 has 14 residues. Unmatched junction bases numbered 8, after V lost 9 bases and J lost 5 bases. The germline CDR1 and CDR2 sequences are LGHNA and YNFKEQ. The CDR3 nucleotides read TGTGCCAGAGGAAGGGACAGGGGGCAACACGAGCAGTACTTC. It is translated as CARGRDRGQHEQYF.

The chain uses TRBV7-6 and TRBJ2-2, with a possible D match to TRBD1 (5 bases). The CDR3 has 16 residues. Per germline, CDR1 SGHVS and CDR2 FNYEAQ. V lost 5 bases, J lost 4 bases, and 17 bases lay in between. The CDR3 here is CASSPRPTGLTGELFF. CDR3 in DNA: TGTGCCAGCAGCCCACGCCCTACAGGCCTCACCGGGGAGCTGTTTTTT.

The rearrangement links TRBV11-2 to TRBJ1-1; TRBD1 is a possible D gene (6 bases). Germline V gene lookup returns CDR1 SGHAT and CDR2 FQNNGV. The CDR3 totals 16 residues. Trimming shortened V by 2 bases and J by 4 bases, and 17 bases separated the two germline ends. The CDR3 region has the DNA TGTGCCAGCAGCTTACCCCAGACCGGGGGGGCCACTGAAGCTTTCTTT. This gives the protein CASSLPQTGGATEAFF. Based on the CDR3 plus reference TRBV11-2 and TRBJ1-1, the full variable domain is EAGVAQSPRYKIIEKRQSVAFWCNPISGHATLYWYQQILGQGPKLLIQFQNNGVVDDSQLPKDRFSAERLKGVDSTLKIQPAKLEDSAVYLCASSLPQTGGATEAFFGQGTRLTVV.

This clone was seen once. The DNA of the CDR3 is TGTGCCAGCAGCTTGGACAGGGCCTACGAGCAGTACTTC. Translated, it gives CASSLDRAYEQYF. The chain employs TRBV5-4 and TRBJ2-7, with a weak D call TRBD1 (6 bases). The CDR3 contains 13 residues. V was cut by 0 bases and J by 2 bases, with 6 bases left in between. Per germline, CDR1 SGHNT and CDR2 YYREEE (reference sequence).

CDR3 region: CASSSGQGHSYEQYF. The DNA of the CDR3 is TGTGCCAGCAGCTCTGGACAGGGGCACTCCTACGAGCAGTACTTC. This chain connects TRBV5-6 to TRBJ2-7; TRBD1 agrees at 9 bases. The V gene's germline CDR1 is SGHDT and CDR2 YYEEEE. Trimming at V came to 3 bases and at J to 0 bases, leaving 4 bases not matched to a gene. The CDR3 extends over 15 amino acids.

V usage is TRBV9 and J usage is TRBJ2-3; 8 nucleotides match TRBD1. Germline CDR1 is SGDLS and CDR2 is YYNGEE. V lost 0 bases, J lost 5 bases, and 8 bases stayed unmatched. The CDR3 length is 16 residues. The CDR3 is CASSVEGGQAQDTQYF. CDR3 bases: TGTGCCAGCAGCGTAGAGGGGGGACAGGCTCAAGATACGCAGTATTTT.

V and J are TRBV11-2 and TRBJ2-5, with TRBD1 as a possible D gene (5 bases). In germline, CDR1 is SGHAT, CDR2 FQNNGV. The V end lost 4 bases, the J end lost 5 bases, and 5 bases lay between the germline ends. There are 11 residues in the CDR3. CDR3 region: CASSSGETQYF. The CDR3 DNA reads TGTGCCAGCAGCTCAGGGGAGACCCAGTACTTC.